The clone carrying this T cell receptor (beta chain) was counted only a few times. Isolated RNA was reverse transcribed in full, so expressed TCRB transcripts were sequenced. TCRdb's table, derived via immunoSEQ multiplex PCR, lists solely in-frame clones and lacks some. The sample yields hundreds of thousands of clones, roughly a sixth seen once. The germline CDR1 and CDR2 sequences are SGHDN and FVKESK. The CDR3 has 15 amino acids. Deletions cut 2 bases from V and 1 base from J, with 11 bases between. This entry is derived from a study of beta chain features in type 1 diabetes. What was sequenced was naive CD4+ T cells from blood. This clonotype was sampled from a man younger than 35 in good health. This rearrangement joins TRBV14 to TRBJ1-1, with D perhaps matching TRBD1 (5 bases). CDR3 nucleotides: TGTGCCAGCAGCCAACACTTAGGGACGAACACTGAAGCTTTCTTT. This gives the protein CASSQHLGTNTEAFF. The variable domain in full, completed from reference TRBV14 and TRBJ1-1, reads EAGVTQFPSHSVIEKGQTVTLRCDPISGHDNLYWYRRVMGKEIKFLLHFVKESKQDESGMPNNRFLAERTGGTYSTLKVQPAELEDSGVYFCASSQHLGTNTEAFFGQGTRLTVV.